A single sample gave rise to the 9 T cell receptor beta chains below, sequenced in a study of T-cell reconstitution after alpha-beta-depleted transplantation in children (dated by TCRdb to 2015 to 2016). Interpreted using the paper, the treatment or condition label stands for: allogeneic hematopoietic cell transplantation with graft depleted of TCRalphabeta T cells and CD19 B cells. Libraries came from PCR. Sequencing was performed on an Illumina HiSeq 2500. Molecular barcoding was employed in the preparation of TCR libraries, with unique molecular identifiers being used to normalize TCRbeta repertoire quantification. TCRdb reran the public reads through fastp at Q25 and MiXCR, keeping productive beta chains. Rows are unified per CDR3 protein, each entry keeping the most common DNA and genes. The sample profile shows under 850,000 distinct CDR3 sequences; around 12% of them were found once. Of the sample, 0.79% falls within the top ten clones.

Specimen: PBMCs, collected before TCRalphabeta/CD19-depleted stem cell transplant. The receptors were sampled from a girl aged 2-9 years with congenital amegakaryocytic thrombocytopenia, due to receive a stem cell transplant.

With respect to this clonotype: With a much larger clone just one base away, this may be a read error. The chain links TRBV5-1 to TRBJ2-7, with D tentatively TRBD2 (6 bases). The germline V and J ends were trimmed by 9 bases and 4 bases, with 23 bases remaining between them. The CDR3 contains 15 residues. Germline V gene data show CDR1 as SGHRS and CDR2 as YFSETQ. The CDR3 DNA sequence: TGCGCCACCACCGGGGAAGCAGGAGGGTCTTACGAGCAGTACTTC. Residues: CATTGEAGGSYEQYF.

The chain employs TRBV13 and TRBJ2-3, with D hard to call. Germline CDR1 reads PRHDT; CDR2 reads FYEKMQ (reference sequence). CDR3 size: 13 residues. V lost 5 bases and J 5 bases, leaving 11 bases between the germline ends. The CDR3 nucleotides are TGTGCCAGCAGCGCCCTCGAGGTAGATACGCAGTATTTT. Its protein product is CASSALEVDTQYF. Drawing the rest from reference TRBV13 and TRBJ2-3, the complete variable domain is AAGVIQSPRHLIKEKRETATLKCYPIPRHDTVYWYQQGPGQDPQFLISFYEKMQSDKGSIPDRFSAQQFSDYHSELNMSSLELGDSALYFCASSALEVDTQYFGPGTRLTVL.

With respect to this clonotype: A junction boundary mismatches the germline segment, possibly from a read error. The V and J genes are TRBV28 and TRBJ2-7; D perhaps matches TRBD1 (6 bases). The CDR3 length is 14 residues. In germline, CDR1 is MDHEN, CDR2 SYDVKM. CDR3 region: CASNHQRGSYEPYF. The CDR3 nucleotides are TGTGCCAGCAACCATCAAAGGGGGTCCTACGAGCCGTACTTC.

CDR3: CASSRGLAPDTQYF. The CDR3 nucleotides are TGTGCCAGCAGCCGGGGACTAGCCCCAGATACGCAGTATTTT. This chain connects TRBV7-2 to TRBJ2-3, with 9 bases fitting TRBD2. V was clipped by 5 bases and J by 4 bases; unmatched bases: 4. CDR3 length: 14 amino acids. CDR1 and CDR2 from the germline V gene are SGHTA and FQGNSA.

The sample holds many counts of this clonotype. V and J are TRBV5-1 and TRBJ2-7, with TRBD2 identical over 7 bases. Looked up from germline, CDR1 is SGHRS and CDR2 is YFSETQ. The CDR3 extends over 13 amino acids. The J segment lost 1 base and the V segment lost 7 bases, leaving 5 bases of the junction unmatched. The CDR3 DNA is TGCGCCAGCCGTGCTAGCGGTTCCTACGAGCAGTACTTC. It codes for CASRASGSYEQYF.

This clonotype was counted many times. This chain uses TRBV21-1 with TRBJ1-4; TRBD1 reflects the table's D call only, with no check against the DNA. TRBV21-1 has pseudogene status. This CDR3 is built from 18 residues. The CDR3 loop reads CASNDTLPGDGGFEKLFF. The CDR3 nucleotides are TGTGCCAGCAACGACACACTACCGGGGGACGGGGGTTTCGAAAAACTGTTTTTT.

This clonotype was picked up many times. This chain connects TRBV5-1 to TRBJ2-7; D might be TRBD1 (6 bases). The CDR3 length is 11 residues. CDR1 SGHRS and CDR2 YFSETQ come from the germline V gene. V was trimmed by 5 bases and J by 5 bases, leaving 8 bases between them. The CDR3 DNA follows: TGCGCCAGCAGTTACAGGGACGAGCAGTACTTC. Translating gives CASSYRDEQYF. Full variable domain (remainder filled in from reference TRBV5-1 and TRBJ2-7): KAGVTQTPRYLIKTRGQQVTLSCSPISGHRSVSWYQQTPGQGLQFLFEYFSETQRNKGNFPGRFSGRQFSNSRSEMNVSTLELGDSALYLCASSYRDEQYFGPGTRLTVT.

This clonotype has a handful of counts. V gene TRBV3-1 combines with J gene TRBJ2-5; possible D gene TRBD2, 5 bases. Germline V gene data show CDR1 as LGHDT and CDR2 as YNNKEL (reference sequence). The CDR3 totals 14 residues. The V gene lost 3 bases and the J gene lost 3 bases, with 11 bases spanning the gap. The CDR3 DNA is TGTGCCAGCAGCCATATTTCGGGAAAAGAGACCCAGTACTTC. It encodes CASSHISGKETQYF.

This clonotype was detected ten times or more. The chain uses TRBV20-1 and TRBJ2-7; 7 bases fit TRBD1. The CDR3 loop spans 12 amino acids. Germline-derived CDR1 and CDR2 are DFQATT and SNEGSKA (reference sequence). Trimming cost V 6 bases and J 5 bases; bases outside gene matches: 7. CDR3 protein: CSADRDGHEQYF. CDR3 bases: TGCAGTGCAGACAGGGATGGCCACGAGCAGTACTTC.